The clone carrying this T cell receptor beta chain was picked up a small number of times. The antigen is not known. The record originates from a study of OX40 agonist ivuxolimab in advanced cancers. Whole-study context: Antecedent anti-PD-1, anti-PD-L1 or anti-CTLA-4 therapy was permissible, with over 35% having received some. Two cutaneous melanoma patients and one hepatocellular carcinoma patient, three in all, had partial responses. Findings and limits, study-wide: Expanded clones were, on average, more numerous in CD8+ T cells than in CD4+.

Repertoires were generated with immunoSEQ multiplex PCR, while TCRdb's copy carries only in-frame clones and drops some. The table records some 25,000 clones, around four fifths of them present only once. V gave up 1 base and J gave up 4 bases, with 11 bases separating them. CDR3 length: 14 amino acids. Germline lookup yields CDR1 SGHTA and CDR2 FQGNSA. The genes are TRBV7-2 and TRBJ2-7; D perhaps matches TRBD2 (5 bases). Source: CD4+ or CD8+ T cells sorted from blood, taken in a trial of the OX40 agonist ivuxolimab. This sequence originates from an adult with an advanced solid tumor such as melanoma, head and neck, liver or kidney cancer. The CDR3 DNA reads TGTGCCAGCAGCTTAGACCGGGGTACGTACGAGCAGTACTTC. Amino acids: CASSLDRGTYEQYF.